The 2 T cell receptor beta chains below all came from one sample that was sequenced in a study of identical twins' blood T cells. TCRdb fed the 5' RACE reads into MiXCR, producing one record per CDR3 protein. The sample consists of a few hundred thousand distinct CDR3 sequences, around 30% of them appearing once. The specimen was PBMCs. Receptor source: a woman aged 18-55 years in good health.

The rearrangement links TRBV19 to TRBJ1-2, with D perhaps matching TRBD1 (6 bases). V was clipped by 7 bases and J by 1 base, with 13 bases between them. Germline assignment: CDR1 LNHDA and CDR2 SQIVND (reference sequence). The CDR3 contains 14 residues. The CDR3 sequence is CASNSGTHNYGYTF. CDR3 in DNA: TGTGCCAGTAACTCCGGGACACATAACTATGGCTACACCTTC.

Regarding this clonotype: This may be a read error: a much more frequent sequence differs by one nucleotide. This sequence joins TRBV29-1 and TRBJ1-3; the D gene is possibly TRBD1 (5 bases). CDR3 length equals 15 residues. Germline V lookup: CDR1 SQVTM, CDR2 ANQGSEA. With 5 bases removed from V and 3 bases from J, the gap between germline ends came to 17 bases. The CDR3 loop reads CSVSVQDLLGNTIYF. For the CDR3, the DNA is TGCAGCGTTAGTGTACAGGACCTACTTGGAAACACCATATATTTT.